This TCR beta chain was documented in a study of blood T cell repertoires in COVID-19. For the study at large: In each case, the material was cDNA or gDNA derived from T cells, B-cell-depleted T cells, or PBMCs.

Original methodology: Reference gene primer amplification gave estimated nucleated cell counts. The protocol was immunoSEQ multiplex PCR, while the TCRdb copy is restricted to in-frame clones and leaves out a portion. That table is the source of V, J and clone size, and D and trimming were worked out from the DNA. The data hold 350,000 to 400,000 clones, with around 89% observed a single time. This CDR3 contains 15 residues. Trimming pared 7 bases from V and 4 bases from J, leaving 19 bases between. CDR1 MNHEY and CDR2 SVGAGI come from the germline V gene. Participant ages covered about 18 to 89 years across around 25 US areas. This clone was observed a handful of times.

The rearrangement joins TRBV6-5 to TRBJ1-2; perhaps TRBD1 as D (5 bases). The clonotype originates from a woman aged 18-30 years who had recovered from COVID-19. The specimen was PBMCs or T cells enriched from blood (not recorded which). The DNA of the CDR3 is TGTGCCAGCACCCTAACCCCAGGGTACTCCTATGGCTACACCTTC. Amino acids: CASTLTPGYSYGYTF.